This entry features one T cell receptor beta chain sequence. The antigen is undetermined. The data stem from a study of cytomegalovirus exposure and HLA in healthy donors. Whole-study results and caveats: Another analysis was done later, and it associated around 16,000 TCR beta sequences with HLA alleles at 0.05 false discovery rate. The study put around 180 TCR beta chains on its list as cytomegalovirus-associated. In vitro testing confirmed a few CMV-associated chains as specific for CMV antigens. Reportedly, diagnosis of cytomegalovirus status by the classifier showed high specificity and sensitivity.

PCR involved 60 Vbeta and 13 Jbeta primers. Measured with immunoSEQ multiplex PCR; TCRdb has only the in-frame clones, and not every one. The sample holds around 45,000 clones, under 75% seen once. Per germline, CDR1 MNHNS and CDR2 SASEGT. The CDR3 loop spans 15 amino acids. V was pared by 2 bases and J by 0 bases, with 11 bases between. The sequenced sample was PBMCs. The genes are TRBV6-1 and TRBJ2-7; D call uncertain. The clonotype comes from a man aged 25-40 years in good health and CMV-seronegative. The CDR3 coding sequence is TGTGCCAGCAGTGAAACACAGAACCCCTCCTACGAGCAGTACTTC. Translation gives CASSETQNPSYEQYF.